The 25 T cell receptor beta chains reported below all come from one sample, sequenced in a study of vaccination and CD4 T cells after COVID-19. Their cognate antigens are unknown. Treatment indicated: 10-day PBMC culture with coronavirus spike peptide pools or control peptides (ViraFEST assay). The Oncomine TCR Beta short-read assay sequenced DNA from cultured CD4+ T cells. MiXCR, run by TCRdb on the PCR reads, gives a single entry per CDR3 protein. The sample shows more than 7,500 distinct CDR3 sequences, 50% to 65% of them seen only once. The sample consisted of CD4+ T cells from blood, cultured in vitro. These receptors were taken from a human donor who had recovered from COVID-19.

The chain couples TRBV28 to TRBJ1-4; D unclear. The CDR3 consists of 14 residues. V lost 5 bases and J 8 bases, leaving 15 bases between the germline ends. The germline CDR1 and CDR2 sequences are MDHEN and SYDVKM. CDR3 sequence: CASSEEGRHEKLFF. The CDR3 DNA reads TGTGCCAGCAGTGAAGAGGGTAGGCACGAAAAACTGTTTTTT.

The table lists this clonotype with a few counts. This chain uses TRBV6-1 with TRBJ2-2; 10 positions match TRBD1. CDR1 and CDR2 (germline): MNHNS, SASEGT. Trimming took 4 bases from V and 7 from J; bases not matched to a gene: 6. The CDR3 is made up of 15 amino acids. In DNA form, the CDR3 reads TGTGCCAGCAGTGGACAGGGGGCAAGGGGCGGGGAGCTGTTTTTT. Encoded protein: CASSGQGARGGELFF.

The V call is TRBV20-1, the J call TRBJ2-5; tentatively, D is TRBD1 or TRBD2 (7 bases each). With 5 bases removed from V and 4 bases from J, the gap between germline ends came to 17 bases. Per germline, CDR1 DFQATT and CDR2 SNEGSKA (reference sequence). This CDR3 is built from 14 residues. CDR3: CSAVRGGLAETQYF. CDR3 bases: TGCAGTGCTGTCAGGGGGGGCCTGGCAGAGACCCAGTACTTC.

This chain joins TRBV19 and TRBJ1-1; the match to TRBD1 covers 8 bases. V shed 6 bases and J 1 base; nucleotides not matched to a gene: 7. The CDR3 contains 15 residues. Germline-derived CDR1 and CDR2 are LNHDA and SQIVND (reference sequence). DNA for the CDR3: TGTGCCAGTAGGGCAGACAGGGGACGGAACACTGAAGCTTTCTTT. Its protein product is CASRADRGRNTEAFF.

V usage is TRBV9 and J usage is TRBJ1-1, with D perhaps matching TRBD1 (5 bases). Per the germline V gene, CDR1 is SGDLS and CDR2 is YYNGEE. Trimming cost V 1 base and J 6 bases, with 13 bases left between them. This CDR3 contains 14 residues. The CDR3 DNA reads TGTGCCAGCAGCGTAAACGGGGTAGGGGCTGAAGCTTTCTTT. Its protein product is CASSVNGVGAEAFF.

This chain links TRBV19 with TRBJ1-5; 7 nucleotides line up with TRBD1. The ends lost 1 base at V and 4 bases at J; junction bases unmatched: 10. Germline V CDR1 and CDR2: LNHDA, SQIVND (reference sequence). The CDR3 has 17 residues. The CDR3 nucleotides are TGTGCCAGTAGTATAGTTTGGGGCGACAGGGTGAATCAGCCCCAGCATTTT. This translates into CASSIVWGDRVNQPQHF.

This rearrangement joins TRBV6-5 to TRBJ1-1, with TRBD1 matching over 8 bases. There are 14 residues in the CDR3. The germline CDR1 and CDR2 sequences are MNHEY and SVGAGI. The V and J ends lost 6 bases and 5 bases, in that order; junction bases with no gene match: 8. The CDR3 sequence is CASRYRGEGTEAFF. The DNA of the CDR3 is TGTGCCAGCAGATACAGGGGGGAGGGGACTGAAGCTTTCTTT.

V usage is TRBV7-2 and J usage is TRBJ2-4; 7 bases fit TRBD1. J gave up 6 bases and V 8 bases, and 10 bases lay outside the gene matches. The germline gives CDR1 SGHTA, CDR2 FQGNSA. The CDR3 length is 14 residues. CDR3: CASQTGLEGNIQYF. In DNA form, the CDR3 reads TGTGCCAGCCAGACAGGGTTGGAAGGAAACATTCAGTACTTC.

This sequence joins TRBV30 and TRBJ1-1, with TRBD1 matching over 7 bases. CDR3 length: 12 residues. Per germline, CDR1 GTSNPN and CDR2 SVGIG (reference sequence). The J segment lost 9 bases and the V segment lost 2 bases, leaving 6 bases of the junction unmatched. The DNA for the CDR3 is TGTGCCTGGAGTCCCTGGGACAGTAAAGCTTTCTTT. Its protein product is CAWSPWDSKAFF.

The V gene is TRBV6-1, the J gene TRBJ2-5; 12 positions match TRBD2. Germline V lookup: CDR1 MNHNS, CDR2 SASEGT. This CDR3 has 16 amino acids. With 6 bases clipped from V and 5 bases from J, the junction kept 10 bases outside the gene matches. CDR3 protein: CASSPRTSGTGETQYF. The CDR3 region has the DNA TGTGCCAGCAGCCCCCGGACTAGCGGGACGGGGGAGACCCAGTACTTC.

This clonotype was detected a few times. The chain employs TRBV20-1 and TRBJ1-5; unclear D gene. There are 15 residues in the CDR3. The germline V gene has CDR1 DFQATT and CDR2 SNEGSKA (reference sequence). V lost 0 bases, J lost 4 bases, and 13 bases lay in between. Here the CDR3 DNA reads TGCAGTGCTAGAGATGAGGAGGGCTGGAATCAGCCCCAGCATTTT. The encoded protein is CSARDEEGWNQPQHF.

The chain links TRBV12-3 or TRBV12-4 to TRBJ1-2; D is unresolved. V lost 7 bases to trimming and J lost 10 bases, with 13 bases between them. This CDR3 is 11 amino acids long. The CDR3 DNA reads as TGTGCCAGCACAATCAATTCTGACTACACCTTC. Translated, it gives CASTINSDYTF.

This clonotype was seen more than once but under ten times. The chain carries TRBV6-1 and TRBJ1-2; D not certain. Trimming stripped 6 bases from V and 3 bases from J, with 11 bases between. The CDR3 loop spans 13 amino acids. Germline V gene lookup returns CDR1 MNHNS and CDR2 SASEGT. CDR3 sequence (DNA): TGTGCCAGCAGCCGAGACACTTACTATGGCTACACCTTC. It codes for CASSRDTYYGYTF.

This clonotype occurred a few times. CDR3 amino acids: CASSYRDFQYF. DNA of the CDR3: TGTGCCAGCAGTTACCGGGACTTTCAGTATTTT. This rearrangement joins TRBV12-3 or TRBV12-4 to TRBJ2-3; D perhaps matches TRBD2 (6 bases). V was pared by 4 bases and J by 12 bases, with 11 bases between. The CDR3 has 11 amino acids.

This clonotype has just a few counts. The chain links TRBV5-4 to TRBJ1-6, with D possibly TRBD1 on 5 matching bases. CDR1 is SGHNT and CDR2 is YYREEE in the germline V gene (reference sequence). The V gene lost 2 bases and the J gene lost 7 bases, with 16 bases spanning the gap. This CDR3 has 16 amino acids. CDR3 nucleotides: TGTGCCAGCAGCTTTCCGTCAGGGTCGGGAAATTCACCCCTCCACTTT. It translates to CASSFPSGSGNSPLHF.

The chain carries TRBV24-1 and TRBJ1-2, with TRBD1 as a possible D gene (6 bases). CDR3 length: 13 residues. With 6 bases removed from V and 4 bases from J, the gap between germline ends came to 11 bases. Looked up from germline, CDR1 is KGHDR and CDR2 is SFDVKD. The CDR3 nucleotides are TGTGCCACCAGTTCCACAGGGAGCTATGGCTACACCTTC. Protein sequence: CATSSTGSYGYTF.

The chain carries TRBV20-1 and TRBJ1-2; TRBD1 is a possible D gene (6 bases). Trimming pared 4 bases from V and 2 bases from J, leaving 17 bases between. Germline V gene data show CDR1 as DFQATT and CDR2 as SNEGSKA (reference sequence). The CDR3 runs 15 residues. The CDR3 loop reads CSAIGGDSLNYGYTF. The CDR3 DNA reads as TGCAGTGCTATAGGGGGAGACAGCCTAAACTATGGCTACACCTTC.

J is TRBJ2-1 and V is TRBV20-1; 13 bases align to TRBD2. The CDR3 extends over 15 amino acids. V shed 1 base, J shed 7 bases, and the junction held 4 bases outside the gene matches. Germline V gene sequence: CDR1 DFQATT, CDR2 SNEGSKA (reference sequence). The CDR3 protein is CSARGGLAGINEQFF. CDR3 coding DNA: TGCAGTGCTAGAGGGGGACTAGCGGGAATAAATGAGCAGTTCTTC.

V is TRBV15 and J is TRBJ2-5, with a weak D call TRBD2 (7 bases). This CDR3 comprises 16 residues. The V and J ends lost 1 base and 3 bases respectively, with 15 bases between them. Per the germline V gene, CDR1 is LNHNV and CDR2 is YYDKDF (reference sequence). The CDR3 reads CATSRGRRGGEETQYF. CDR3 coding DNA: TGTGCCACCAGCAGAGGGCGGAGGGGGGGCGAAGAGACCCAGTACTTC.

This chain uses TRBV14 with TRBJ2-3; the D is unclear. Germline lookup yields CDR1 SGHDN and CDR2 FVKESK. Trimming took 1 base from V and 6 from J, leaving 5 bases between them. The CDR3 sequence is 12 residues long. CDR3 in amino acids: CASSQVGDTQYF. As DNA, the CDR3 is TGTGCCAGCAGCCAAGTAGGGGATACGCAGTATTTT.

The chain has TRBV28 and TRBJ1-2, with D possibly TRBD1 on 5 matching bases. V dropped 4 bases and J dropped 4 bases, with 16 bases sitting between them. The CDR3 consists of 15 residues. The germline V gene encodes CDR1 MDHEN and CDR2 SYDVKM. The CDR3 nucleotides read TGTGCCAGCAGTTCCCCGGGACGGCCACCCTATGGCTACACCTTC. Protein: CASSSPGRPPYGYTF.

The chain joins TRBV11-3 to TRBJ2-1; 8 nucleotides agree with TRBD2. CDR1 is SGHNT and CDR2 is YENEEA in the germline V gene. The CDR3 covers 16 residues. V trimming: 2 bases; J trimming: 7 bases; junction bases outside the gene matches: 10. Here the CDR3 reads CASSLTSQRGRNEQFF. The CDR3 nucleotides read TGTGCCAGCAGCTTAACCTCCCAGCGGGGGAGAAATGAGCAGTTCTTC.

In its sample, this clonotype was seen a few times. V gene TRBV20-1 combines with J gene TRBJ2-6, with TRBD2 as a possible D gene (5 bases). V lost 2 bases and J 0 bases, leaving 17 bases between the germline ends. Germline CDR1 DFQATT, CDR2 SNEGSKA (reference sequence). The CDR3 has 18 residues. CDR3 sequence: CSARLDGTGSSGANVLTF. CDR3 nucleotides: TGCAGTGCTAGATTAGATGGAACTGGGAGCTCTGGGGCCAACGTCCTGACTTTC.

In this sample, this clonotype turned up once. The V call is TRBV20-1, the J call TRBJ2-5; 12 bases align to TRBD2. After removal of 6 bases from V and 5 bases from J, the junction contained 7 bases not matched to a gene. Germline values: CDR1 DFQATT, CDR2 SNEGSKA (reference sequence). The CDR3 is 14 amino acids. CDR3: CSAQTSGRGETQYF. In nucleotides, the CDR3 is TGCAGTGCACAGACTAGCGGGAGAGGGGAGACCCAGTACTTC.

This clonotype was counted between two and nine times. V is TRBV7-9 and J is TRBJ1-6; D remains ambiguous. The V gene lost 1 base and the J gene lost 7 bases, with 14 bases spanning the gap. From germline, CDR1 is SEHNR and CDR2 FQNEAQ (reference sequence). The CDR3 runs 16 residues. CDR3 in DNA: TGTGCCAGCAGCTTAGGACTTGCGGGGAGAAATTCACCCCTCCACTTT. It translates to CASSLGLAGRNSPLHF.